These 27 T cell receptor beta chains were sequenced from one sample in a study of CD8+ T cells in alopecia areata (dated by TCRdb to 2016 to 2018). Library method: the immunoSEQ multiplex PCR assay. To provide template for TCR sequencing, every sample had RNA extracted and reverse transcribed into cDNA. The clones in this table, taken by TCRdb from immuneACCESS, are in-frame only. Not every clone is retained; where verified, under half of the shortfall comes from an unresolved V gene, and the cause of the rest is unknown. The sample table holds some 130,000 clones, of which 45% to 65% were seen once. The ten biggest clones cover 4.5% to 5.5% of the sample. The time point label, as the study defines it: baseline before oral tofacitinib. This specimen consisted of CD4+ T cells sorted from blood, obtained at week 0. The receptor source for this set is a human donor with alopecia areata.

The chain links TRBV29-1 to TRBJ2-1; 10 bases map to TRBD2. This CDR3 has 16 residues. Per germline, CDR1 SQVTM and CDR2 ANQGSEA. Trimming removed 6 bases from V and 5 bases from J; junction bases left unmatched: 13. The CDR3 loop is CSVGPSGGRGNNEQFF. The CDR3 coding sequence is TGCAGCGTCGGCCCTAGCGGGGGCCGCGGGAACAATGAGCAGTTCTTC.

The rearrangement joins TRBV30 to TRBJ1-2, with 8 bases fitting TRBD1. The junction had 2 bases not matched to a gene; V was cut back by 3 bases and J by 2 bases. Germline V gene lookup returns CDR1 GTSNPN and CDR2 SVGIG (reference sequence). The CDR3 covers 13 residues. The CDR3 sequence is CAWRGQGNYGYTF. CDR3 DNA sequence: TGTGCCTGGAGAGGACAGGGAAACTATGGCTACACCTTC.

The chain carries TRBV10-3 and TRBJ2-1; weak D call: TRBD2 (6 bases). Trimming removed 5 bases at V and 9 bases at J, with 14 bases between. CDR3 length equals 13 residues. Germline CDR1 is ENHRY and CDR2 is SYGVKD. Here the CDR3 DNA reads TGTGCCATCAGTTCCCACGGGAGCGGTGAGCAGTTCTTC. This encodes CAISSHGSGEQFF.

This clone was observed once. J is TRBJ2-5 and V is TRBV9; the match to TRBD2 covers 8 bases. Germline CDR1 is SGDLS and CDR2 is YYNGEE. This CDR3 has 14 amino acids. J gave up 0 bases and V 7 bases, and 5 bases lay outside the gene matches. The CDR3 DNA reads as TGTGCCAGCTCCGGGGGGGCCAACCAAGAGACCCAGTACTTC. It specifies CASSGGANQETQYF.

This clone was detected only a few times. The rearrangement uses TRBV7-2 and TRBJ2-7; tentatively, D is TRBD1 (5 bases). Germline-derived CDR1 and CDR2 are SGHTA and FQGNSA. The V end was cut by 5 bases, the J end by 7 bases, with 9 bases between. The CDR3 consists of 11 residues. CDR3 DNA: TGTGCCAGCAGCCCACAGGTTGAGCAGTACTTC. Protein product: CASSPQVEQYF.

This sequence joins TRBV5-6 and TRBJ1-1; a possible D gene is TRBD1 (5 bases). Per the germline V gene, CDR1 is SGHDT and CDR2 is YYEEEE. V was clipped by 2 bases and J by 0 bases, with 8 bases between them. CDR3 length: 14 amino acids. The DNA of the CDR3 is TGTGCCAGCAGCTTAGGGACGGTGAACACTGAAGCTTTCTTT. This encodes CASSLGTVNTEAFF.

The V and J genes are TRBV5-1 and TRBJ2-3, with 8 bases lining up with TRBD1. The CDR3 extends over 17 amino acids. J was trimmed by 3 bases and V by 4 bases; bases with no gene match: 13. Germline CDR1 and CDR2: SGHRS and YFSETQ. The CDR3 loop reads CASSILSGTGGTDTQYF. Written as DNA, the CDR3 is TGCGCCAGCAGCATCCTTAGCGGTACAGGGGGAACAGATACGCAGTATTTT.

The chain carries TRBV4-1 and TRBJ2-7; 9 nucleotides match TRBD2. This CDR3 has 16 residues. J was trimmed by 1 base and V by 4 bases; bases with no gene match: 8. In germline, CDR1 is MGHRA, CDR2 YSYEKL. The DNA for the CDR3 is TGCGCCAGCAGCCCCAGGCCCAGCGGGAGGTCCTACGAGCAGTACTTC. This codes for CASSPRPSGRSYEQYF.

This chain joins TRBV4-3 and TRBJ2-4; D may correspond to TRBD1 or TRBD2 (5 bases each). CDR1 and CDR2 from the germline V gene are LGHNA and YSLEER. Trimming took 3 bases from V and 11 from J, leaving 17 bases between them. The CDR3 contains 14 residues. The CDR3 DNA reads as TGCGCCAGCAGCCAGGCGTTTCCTGGGGGATTTCAGTACTTC. Its translation is CASSQAFPGGFQYF.

In this sample, this clone turned up a few times. The J gene is TRBJ2-7, the V gene TRBV30; 8 bases align to TRBD2. Per germline, CDR1 GTSNPN and CDR2 SVGIG (reference sequence). The CDR3 contains 15 residues. Germline trimming cut 4 bases from V and 4 bases from J; bases unmatched to any gene: 12. CDR3 DNA sequence: TGTGCCTGGACCCGTTCCGGGACTAGACAATACGAGCAGTACTTC. Translated, it gives CAWTRSGTRQYEQYF. The full variable domain, with the rest looked up from reference TRBV30 and TRBJ2-7, is SQTIHQWPATLVQPVGSPLSLECTVEGTSNPNLYWYRQAAGRGLQLLFYSVGIGQISSEVPQNLSASRPQDRQFILSSKKLLLSDSGFYLCAWTRSGTRQYEQYFGPGTRLTVT.

V usage is TRBV4-1 and J usage is TRBJ1-2, with 7 nucleotides matching TRBD1. V lost 1 base to trimming and J lost 8 bases; unmatched junction nucleotides: 13. CDR1 is MGHRA and CDR2 is YSYEKL in the germline V gene. This CDR3 region has 16 residues. CDR3 DNA sequence: TGCGCCAGCAGCCAAGGGGGCAGGTCGGGACAGAAGGGCTACACCTTC. This codes for CASSQGGRSGQKGYTF.

The chain is built from TRBV2 and TRBJ1-2; D is uncertain. Deletions cut 2 bases from V and 0 bases from J, with 10 bases between. This CDR3 is built from 15 residues. Germline assignment: CDR1 SNHLY and CDR2 FYNNEI. CDR3 sequence reads: CASSELAETNYGYTF. CDR3 nucleotide sequence: TGTGCCAGCAGTGAACTGGCAGAAACTAACTATGGCTACACCTTC. The variable domain in full, with the rest retrieved from reference TRBV2 and TRBJ1-2, is EPEVTQTPSHQVTQMGQEVILRCVPISNHLYFYWYRQILGQKVEFLVSFYNNEISEKSEIFDDQFSVERPDGSNFTLKIRSTKLEDSAMYFCASSELAETNYGYTFGSGTRLTVV.

This clone was counted a few times. This chain joins TRBV5-1 and TRBJ2-3; D remains ambiguous. V lost 5 bases, J lost 3 bases, and 13 bases lay in between. Germline-derived CDR1 and CDR2 are SGHRS and YFSETQ. The CDR3 contains 14 residues. The CDR3 DNA is TGCGCCAGCAGACCGGGTCCGCCTACAGATACGCAGTATTTT. It specifies CASRPGPPTDTQYF.

This clone was seen a single time. The chain combines TRBV6-5 with TRBJ2-3; 9 positions match TRBD2. Germline V gene sequence: CDR1 MNHEY, CDR2 SVGAGI. The CDR3 is 15 amino acids. V gave up 8 bases and J gave up 0 bases; unmatched junction bases: 6. The CDR3 reads CASHGRGGSTDTQYF. CDR3 DNA sequence: TGTGCCAGCCACGGGCGGGGGGGTAGCACAGATACGCAGTATTTT.

The chain couples TRBV4-1 to TRBJ2-5, with TRBD2 matching 10 bases. The CDR3 runs to 18 residues. Germline V lookup: CDR1 MGHRA, CDR2 YSYEKL. V lost 0 bases and J lost 4; bases outside the gene matches: 11. CDR3 amino acids: CASSQDGQRGGPGETQYF. The CDR3 DNA sequence: TGCGCCAGCAGCCAAGATGGGCAGCGGGGGGGCCCCGGAGAGACCCAGTACTTC.

The genes are TRBV6-5 and TRBJ1-4; 9 nucleotides line up with TRBD1. The CDR3 sequence is 13 residues long. CDR1 MNHEY and CDR2 SVGAGI come from the germline V gene. J gave up 11 bases and V 6 bases, and 7 bases lay outside the gene matches. In DNA form, the CDR3 reads TGTGCCAGCAGCAAAGACAGGGGGTGGAAACTGTTTTTT. Translating gives CASSKDRGWKLFF.

A note on this clone: The identical CDR3 is also encoded by other nucleotide sequences in the sample. J is TRBJ1-4 and V is TRBV29-1; D is unresolved. Germline CDR1 and CDR2: SQVTM and ANQGSEA. This CDR3 spans 11 amino acids. The germline V and J ends were trimmed by 6 bases and 8 bases, with 10 bases remaining between them. The CDR3 DNA is TGCAGCGTGAACTTAGGCGAAAAACTGTTTTTT. Translated, it gives CSVNLGEKLFF.

V and J are TRBV7-2 and TRBJ2-2, with D possibly called TRBD1 or TRBD2 (5 bases each). CDR1 SGHTA and CDR2 FQGNSA come from the germline V gene. CDR3 length equals 15 residues. V lost 3 bases, J lost 7 bases, and 15 bases lay in between. CDR3 DNA: TGTGCCAGCAGCTTGGCGACCGGGGCGAGCGGGGAGCTGTTTTTT. Its translation is CASSLATGASGELFF.

This sequence joins TRBV15 and TRBJ1-2; weak D call: TRBD1 (5 bases). Germline CDR1 reads LNHNV; CDR2 reads YYDKDF (reference sequence). V was shortened by 3 bases and J by 8 bases, with 10 bases between the two germline ends. The CDR3 runs 12 residues. In DNA form, the CDR3 reads TGTGCCACCAGCAGGGAGGGGACCGGCTACACCTTC. Protein sequence: CATSREGTGYTF. Full variable domain (missing parts from reference TRBV15 and TRBJ1-2): DAMVIQNPRYQVTQFGKPVTLSCSQTLNHNVMYWYQQKSSQAPKLLFHYYDKDFNNEADTPDNFQSRRPNTSFCFLDIRSPGLGDTAMYLCATSREGTGYTFGSGTRLTVV.

The V gene is TRBV30, the J gene TRBJ2-1; TRBD1 matches at 7 bases. The germline gives CDR1 GTSNPN, CDR2 SVGIG (reference sequence). The length of the CDR3 is 14 residues. The J segment lost 0 bases and the V segment lost 4 bases, leaving 3 bases of the junction unmatched. The CDR3 region is CAWIRDSSYNEQFF. CDR3 in DNA: TGTGCCTGGATCAGGGACAGCTCCTACAATGAGCAGTTCTTC.

The chain couples TRBV7-9 to TRBJ2-7; the match to TRBD1 covers 9 bases. The CDR3 has 13 amino acids. Germline CDR1 is SEHNR and CDR2 is FQNEAQ (reference sequence). V lost 11 bases to trimming and J lost 4 bases; unmatched junction nucleotides: 9. The CDR3 DNA reads TGTGCCCCCCCGGGACAGGGTTCGTACGAGCAGTACTTC. Translation gives CAPPGQGSYEQYF.

The V gene is TRBV5-7, the J gene TRBJ2-5; unclear D gene. TRBV5-7 is known as an ORF, though its function is uncertain. V was trimmed by 5 bases and J by 0 bases, leaving 5 bases between them. The CDR3 covers 12 residues. The CDR3 nucleotides are TGTGCCAGCAGGGTTCACCAAGAGACCCAGTACTTC. Its protein is CASRVHQETQYF.

This clone was recorded a few times. V is TRBV18 and J is TRBJ2-1, with 10 bases aligning to TRBD1. The J segment lost 9 bases and the V segment lost 3 bases, leaving 5 bases of the junction unmatched. Per the germline V gene, CDR1 is KGHSH and CDR2 is LQKENI. There are 14 residues in the CDR3. As DNA, the CDR3 is TGTGCCAGCTCACCGACAGGGGGCCCAGGTGAGCAGTTCTTC. It translates to CASSPTGGPGEQFF.

This clone was observed a few times. The rearrangement uses TRBV9 and TRBJ1-2; D not certain. The CDR3 spans 14 residues. Germline-derived CDR1 and CDR2 are SGDLS and YYNGEE. With 4 bases removed from V and 5 bases from J, the gap between germline ends came to 15 bases. The DNA of the CDR3 is TGTGCCAGCAGCCCTCCCTCGGGAACTTATGGCTACACCTTC. It yields the protein CASSPPSGTYGYTF.

This clone turned up a few times. The chain links TRBV9 to TRBJ2-7, with TRBD2 matching over 11 bases. The CDR3 is made up of 14 amino acids. V trimming: 10 bases; J trimming: 3 bases; junction bases outside the gene matches: 9. Germline CDR1 reads SGDLS; CDR2 reads YYNGEE. The CDR3 DNA reads as TGTGCCGGCGGGGCTAGCGGGAGGCACTACGAGCAGTACTTC. This codes for CAGGASGRHYEQYF.

V usage is TRBV5-6 and J usage is TRBJ2-4; D gene ambiguous. Trimming removed 0 bases at V and 8 bases at J, with 15 bases between. CDR3 length: 15 amino acids. Germline CDR1 reads SGHDT; CDR2 reads YYEEEE. The CDR3 coding sequence is TGTGCCAGCAGCTTGGGCTCAGTGATGGGGTACATTCAGTACTTC. It is translated as CASSLGSVMGYIQYF.

V and J are TRBV28 and TRBJ1-2; no definite D call. The CDR3 is made up of 11 amino acids. The V and J ends lost 3 bases and 5 bases respectively, with 4 bases between them. Germline V gene lookup returns CDR1 MDHEN and CDR2 SYDVKM. CDR3 amino acids: CASSFPYGYTF. In DNA, the CDR3 is TGTGCCAGCAGTTTCCCGTATGGCTACACCTTC.